This entry lists 18 T cell receptor beta chains sequenced from one sample in a study of blood T cell repertoires in COVID-19. Clones were sequenced by immunoSEQ multiplex PCR, and TCRdb holds only the in-frame ones, with some missing. The data hold 110,000 or so clones, with 75% to 90% observed a single time. The sequenced sample consisted of peripheral blood. The receptors derive from a human donor in a cohort sampled during active COVID-19.

The V gene is TRBV6-5, the J gene TRBJ1-1; possibly TRBD1 for D (5 bases). Germline loops: CDR1 MNHEY, CDR2 SVGAGI. This CDR3 has 14 residues. V was shortened by 2 bases and J by 2 bases, with 9 bases between the two germline ends. The CDR3 region has the DNA TGTGCCAGCAGTTACAGGGGTCCAAACACTGAAGCTTTCTTT. This sequence encodes CASSYRGPNTEAFF.

The J gene is TRBJ1-1, the V gene TRBV4-3; 7 bases agree with TRBD1. In germline, CDR1 is LGHNA, CDR2 YSLEER. J was trimmed by 2 bases and V by 3 bases; bases with no gene match: 6. CDR3 size: 15 residues. CDR3 loop: CASSQGRDRNTEAFF. The CDR3, as DNA: TGCGCCAGCAGCCAGGGAAGGGACAGAAACACTGAAGCTTTCTTT.

The gene calls are TRBV4-1 and TRBJ1-4, with D perhaps TRBD1 (5 bases). The CDR3 is 15 residues long. Germline V gene lookup returns CDR1 MGHRA and CDR2 YSYEKL. The V and J ends lost 0 bases and 5 bases respectively, with 10 bases between them. CDR3 region: CASSQDAGPNEKLFF. CDR3 in DNA: TGCGCCAGCAGCCAAGATGCGGGGCCGAATGAAAAACTGTTTTTT.

V usage is TRBV9 and J usage is TRBJ1-2, with 10 bases aligning to TRBD1. Germline CDR1 reads SGDLS; CDR2 reads YYNGEE. V dropped 0 bases and J dropped 6; count of bases not matched to a gene: 8. The CDR3 covers 16 residues. The CDR3 bases are TGTGCCAGCAGCGTAGGTGGGGGACAGGGGATTAATGGCTACACCTTC. It yields the protein CASSVGGGQGINGYTF.

The genes are TRBV6-5 and TRBJ1-1; 9 bases match TRBD1. The V and J ends lost 4 bases and 0 bases, in that order; junction bases with no gene match: 3. Germline CDR1 and CDR2: MNHEY and SVGAGI. The CDR3 is 15 residues long. Here the CDR3 DNA reads TGTGCCAGCAGTTCTGGGACAGGGTTGAACACTGAAGCTTTCTTT. This gives the protein CASSSGTGLNTEAFF.

The V gene is TRBV29-1, the J gene TRBJ1-2; no clear D. CDR3 size: 11 residues. With 2 bases removed from V and 7 bases from J, the gap between germline ends came to 8 bases. In germline, CDR1 is SQVTM, CDR2 ANQGSEA. The CDR3 here is CSVEIGSGYTF. CDR3 coding DNA: TGCAGCGTTGAAATCGGGAGTGGCTACACCTTC.

The V and J genes are TRBV11-2 and TRBJ1-4; possible D gene TRBD1, 6 bases. The CDR3 totals 13 residues. Germline CDR1 reads SGHAT; CDR2 reads FQNNGV. V lost 1 base and J lost 12, with 12 bases in between. CDR3 nucleotide sequence: TGTGCCAGCAGCTTAGGGCAGGGGCAGCAACTGTTTTTT. Translating it yields CASSLGQGQQLFF.

This sequence joins TRBV2 and TRBJ1-6; D is uncertain. V was shortened by 6 bases and J by 6 bases, with 9 bases between the two germline ends. Germline assignment: CDR1 SNHLY and CDR2 FYNNEI. The length of the CDR3 is 13 residues. The CDR3: CASSGSPNSPLHF. CDR3 nucleotides: TGTGCCAGCAGCGGGAGTCCTAATTCACCCCTCCACTTT.

This clone has just a few counts. The J gene is TRBJ1-5, the V gene TRBV7-9; tentative D call: TRBD1 (6 bases). Trimming cost V 5 bases and J 3 bases, with 11 bases left between them. This CDR3 region has 14 residues. Per the germline V gene, CDR1 is SEHNR and CDR2 is FQNEAQ (reference sequence). This CDR3 is CASSQDRNNQPQHF. In DNA, the CDR3 is TGTGCCAGCAGCCAGGACAGAAACAATCAGCCCCAGCATTTT.

This clone appeared a single time. This chain links TRBV7-2 with TRBJ1-5; D possibly corresponds to TRBD1 (5 bases). The germline V and J ends were trimmed by 4 bases and 7 bases, with 17 bases remaining between them. This CDR3 has 15 residues. From germline, CDR1 is SGHTA and CDR2 FQGNSA. The DNA for the CDR3 is TGTGCCAGCAGCTCCACCCTCCGGGGGGGGCAGCCCCAGCATTTT. Protein: CASSSTLRGGQPQHF.

This clone was picked up one time. CDR3 loop: CASSQDPLAGPYNEQFF. For the CDR3, the DNA is TGTGCCAGCAGCCAAGACCCACTAGCGGGGCCATACAATGAGCAGTTCTTC. The chain recombines TRBV4-2 with TRBJ2-1, with 10 nucleotides matching TRBD2. CDR1 is LGHNA and CDR2 is YNFKEQ in the germline V gene. The J segment lost 4 bases and the V segment lost 0 bases, leaving 6 bases of the junction unmatched. The CDR3 runs to 17 residues.

The chain has TRBV5-1 and TRBJ1-2; TRBD1 agrees at 8 bases. The V gene end was trimmed by 4 bases and the J gene end by 5 bases; junction bases not matched to a gene: 4. The germline gives CDR1 SGHRS, CDR2 YFSETQ. The CDR3 is made up of 13 amino acids. The CDR3 bases are TGCGCCAGCAGCAGGACAGGGCTTTATGGCTACACCTTC. It yields the protein CASSRTGLYGYTF.

This clone appeared a single time. This rearrangement joins TRBV19 to TRBJ2-1; 10 bases fit TRBD2. The ends lost 4 bases at V and 0 bases at J; junction bases unmatched: 3. The length of the CDR3 is 16 residues. Germline V CDR1 and CDR2: LNHDA, SQIVND (reference sequence). This CDR3 is CASSTPSGGSYNEQFF. CDR3 nucleotide sequence: TGTGCCAGTAGTACCCCTAGCGGGGGCTCCTACAATGAGCAGTTCTTC.

The V and J genes are TRBV4-2 and TRBJ2-2, with 7 bases lining up with TRBD2. Germline V CDR1 and CDR2: LGHNA, YNFKEQ. The CDR3 sequence is 15 residues long. The V gene end was trimmed by 3 bases and the J gene end by 5 bases; junction bases not matched to a gene: 6. CDR3 DNA: TGTGCCAGCAGCCAGAGGACTAGTGAGACCGGGGAGCTGTTTTTT. Translated, it gives CASSQRTSETGELFF.

The CDR3 reads CSVDPSTDTQYF. The DNA of the CDR3 is TGCAGCGTTGATCCTAGCACAGATACGCAGTATTTT. The rearrangement links TRBV29-1 to TRBJ2-3; D gene uncertain. The CDR3 runs 12 residues. Germline loops: CDR1 SQVTM, CDR2 ANQGSEA. V was shortened by 3 bases and J by 0 bases, with 4 bases between the two germline ends.

The chain is built from TRBV6-4 and TRBJ2-2; a weak D match, TRBD1 (6 bases). V was shortened by 5 bases and J by 0 bases, with 10 bases between the two germline ends. The CDR3 has 15 residues. Germline CDR1 and CDR2: MRHNA and SNTAGT. For the CDR3, the DNA is TGTGCCAGCAGTCCCGGGACAACGAACACCGGGGAGCTGTTTTTT. Protein product: CASSPGTTNTGELFF.

This clone was seen at least ten times. The rearrangement links TRBV3-1 (or the pseudogene TRBV3-2) to TRBJ1-5, with D hard to call. Trimming removed 6 bases at V and 2 bases at J, with 8 bases between. Germline-derived CDR1 and CDR2 are LGHDT and YNNKEL (reference sequence). The CDR3 consists of 13 residues. The CDR3 nucleotides read TGTGCCAGCAGTGGGCCGGGCAATCAGCCCCAGCATTTT. This sequence encodes CASSGPGNQPQHF.

This clone was recorded a few times. This rearrangement joins TRBV4-3 to TRBJ2-2, with 8 bases identical to TRBD2. Germline CDR1 LGHNA, CDR2 YSLEER. CDR3 length: 15 amino acids. The trim removed 5 bases at V and 1 base at J, leaving 3 bases unmatched. CDR3 nucleotides: TGCGCCAGCAGCTGGGGACTAGTGAACACCGGGGAGCTGTTTTTT. Protein: CASSWGLVNTGELFF.